The next 2 T cell receptor beta chains were all read from a single sample in a study of shared clonotypes between healthy human individuals. Here immunoSEQ multiplex PCR was the method, and the copy in TCRdb shows in-frame clones only, minus some. Found here are about 2.3 million clones, 85% to 95% of them singletons; the top ten hold more than 0.35%. Sequencing used naive CD4+ T cells from PBMCs. Subset meaning: CD45RA+ positively selected. The receptors stem from a man aged 18 to 29 in good health. Some clones in this sample may be carry-over from other donors' samples.

J is TRBJ2-5 and V is TRBV19; possibly TRBD1 for D (5 bases). The CDR3 extends over 12 amino acids. Deletions cut 9 bases from V and 5 bases from J, with 13 bases between. CDR1 is LNHDA, CDR2 SQIVND, per germline (reference sequence). The CDR3 nucleotides read TGTGCCAGCAGCCAGGGTCCGGAGACCCAGTACTTC. This encodes CASSQGPETQYF.

This chain links TRBV30 with TRBJ2-5; D is undetermined. The germline V and J ends were trimmed by 6 bases and 2 bases, with 10 bases remaining between them. This CDR3 contains 12 residues. The germline CDR1 and CDR2 sequences are GTSNPN and SVGIG (reference sequence). The CDR3 here is CACSLWQETQYF. For the CDR3, the DNA is TGTGCCTGTTCTTTGTGGCAAGAGACCCAGTACTTC.